Listed below are T cell receptor beta chains from one sample, sequenced in a study of control samples from healthy donors and cancer patients. TCRdb's copy holds only in-frame clones and misses some; the assay was immunoSEQ multiplex PCR. The sample has roughly 170,000 clones; around 94% are singletons. The sequencing input was blood. These receptors originate from a woman aged 18 to 35 in good health. The CDR3 runs from the conserved cysteine through the conserved F or W. Each record gives: J gene, V gene, D gene, clone size, CDR3 protein, CDR3 DNA. D genes are given only for firm matches. A clone size is listed for some rows: how often the clone was seen (once, few, many), or a class if it is expanded.

J gene: TRBJ1-1; V gene: TRBV11-3; D gene: NA; clone size: NA; CDR3 protein: CASSFGGTEAFF; CDR3 DNA: TGTGCCAGCAGCTTCGGAGGGACTGAAGCTTTCTTT
J gene: TRBJ2-3; V gene: TRBV7-2; D gene: TRBD1; clone size: NA; CDR3 protein: CASSPDRGSSDTQYF; CDR3 DNA: TGTGCCAGCAGCCCGGACAGGGGGAGTTCAGATACGCAGTATTTT
J gene: TRBJ1-2; V gene: TRBV21-1; D gene: NA; clone size: NA; CDR3 protein: CASSKREGKPGGYTF; CDR3 DNA: TGTGCCAGCAGCAAACGTGAGGGAAAACCAGGAGGCTACACCTTC
J gene: TRBJ1-1; V gene: TRBV5-1; D gene: TRBD1; clone size: NA; CDR3 protein: CASSPDRVTEAFF; CDR3 DNA: TGCGCCAGCAGCCCGGACAGGGTCACTGAAGCTTTCTTT
J gene: TRBJ2-2; V gene: TRBV3-1/TRBV3-2; D gene: NA; clone size: NA; CDR3 protein: CASSQERQSVGELFF; CDR3 DNA: TGTGCCAGCAGCCAAGAGCGACAGTCTGTCGGGGAGCTGTTTTTT
J gene: TRBJ1-4; V gene: TRBV7-9; D gene: NA; clone size: NA; CDR3 protein: CASRGSQEKLFF; CDR3 DNA: TGTGCCAGCAGGGGATCGCAGGAAAAACTGTTTTTT
J gene: TRBJ2-5; V gene: TRBV20-1; D gene: NA; clone size: NA; CDR3 protein: CSASHRRGEETQYF; CDR3 DNA: TGCAGTGCTAGTCACCGCAGGGGGGAAGAGACCCAGTACTTC
J gene: TRBJ1-1; V gene: TRBV29-1; D gene: TRBD1; clone size: NA; CDR3 protein: CSVGQVNTEAFF; CDR3 DNA: TGCAGCGTAGGACAGGTGAACACTGAAGCTTTCTTT
J gene: TRBJ1-6; V gene: TRBV23-1; D gene: NA; clone size: NA; CDR3 protein: CASSQSVFGCRGSPLHF; CDR3 DNA: TGCGCCAGCAGTCAATCGGTCTTCGGGTGTCGGGGATCACCCCTCCACTTT
J gene: TRBJ2-1; V gene: TRBV5-1; D gene: TRBD1; clone size: NA; CDR3 protein: CASSLTPRGSDEQFF; CDR3 DNA: TGCGCCAGCAGCTTGACACCCAGGGGGAGCGATGAGCAGTTCTTC
J gene: TRBJ2-3; V gene: TRBV10-3; D gene: NA; clone size: NA; CDR3 protein: CAISEGRDPTDTQYF; CDR3 DNA: TGTGCCATCAGTGAGGGCAGGGATCCCACAGATACGCAGTATTTT
J gene: TRBJ2-2; V gene: TRBV6-5; D gene: NA; clone size: NA; CDR3 protein: CASSYLSGELFF; CDR3 DNA: TGTGCCAGCAGTTACTTATCCGGGGAGCTGTTTTTT
J gene: TRBJ1-3; V gene: TRBV29-1; D gene: NA; clone size: once; CDR3 protein: CSVSHTGKAGNTIYF; CDR3 DNA: TGCAGCGTTTCTCATACAGGGAAGGCTGGAAACACCATATATTTT
J gene: TRBJ2-1; V gene: TRBV5-1; D gene: TRBD2; clone size: NA; CDR3 protein: CASSFGGRALNEQFF; CDR3 DNA: TGCGCCAGCAGCTTCGGAGGGAGGGCCCTGAATGAGCAGTTCTTC
J gene: TRBJ2-7; V gene: TRBV7-2; D gene: NA; clone size: NA; CDR3 protein: CASSLRASPTGEQYF; CDR3 DNA: TGTGCCAGCAGCTTAAGGGCTAGCCCCACTGGCGAGCAGTACTTC
J gene: TRBJ1-2; V gene: TRBV6-5; D gene: NA; clone size: NA; CDR3 protein: CASSYRANYGYTF; CDR3 DNA: TGTGCCAGCAGCTACAGAGCTAACTATGGCTACACCTTC
J gene: TRBJ2-5; V gene: TRBV6-2/TRBV6-3; D gene: TRBD2; clone size: NA; CDR3 protein: CASSPQTSGSTHQYF; CDR3 DNA: TGTGCCAGCAGTCCCCAGACTAGCGGGTCGACACATCAGTACTTC
J gene: TRBJ2-6; V gene: TRBV28; D gene: NA; clone size: NA; CDR3 protein: CASSFRVAGANVLTF; CDR3 DNA: TGTGCCAGCAGTTTTAGGGTAGCTGGGGCCAACGTCCTGACTTTC
J gene: TRBJ1-6; V gene: TRBV7-2; D gene: TRBD1; clone size: NA; CDR3 protein: CASSSQGAYNSPLHF; CDR3 DNA: TGTGCCAGCAGCTCCCAGGGGGCGTATAATTCACCCCTCCACTTT
J gene: TRBJ1-4; V gene: TRBV28; D gene: NA; clone size: NA; CDR3 protein: CASTSRNTNEKLFF; CDR3 DNA: TGTGCCAGCACCTCGCGAAACACCAATGAAAAACTGTTTTTT
J gene: TRBJ1-3; V gene: TRBV18; D gene: TRBD1; clone size: NA; CDR3 protein: CASSPATGAGNTIYF; CDR3 DNA: TGTGCCAGCTCACCAGCGACAGGGGCTGGAAACACCATATATTTT
J gene: TRBJ2-7; V gene: TRBV7-2; D gene: TRBD2; clone size: NA; CDR3 protein: CASSLGGDYTYEQYF; CDR3 DNA: TGTGCCAGCAGCTTAGGCGGGGACTACACCTACGAGCAGTACTTC
J gene: TRBJ2-1; V gene: TRBV10-3; D gene: TRBD2; clone size: NA; CDR3 protein: CASGTSGSYNEQFF; CDR3 DNA: TGTGCCAGCGGAACTAGCGGGAGTTACAATGAGCAGTTCTTC
J gene: TRBJ2-7; V gene: TRBV5-4; D gene: NA; clone size: NA; CDR3 protein: CASSLEAGLYYEQYF; CDR3 DNA: TGTGCCAGCAGCTTGGAGGCGGGGCTTTACTACGAGCAGTACTTC
J gene: TRBJ2-3; V gene: TRBV15; D gene: NA; clone size: NA; CDR3 protein: CATSREGRGREDTQYF; CDR3 DNA: TGTGCCACCAGCAGAGAAGGAAGGGGGCGGGAAGATACGCAGTATTTT
J gene: TRBJ1-1; V gene: TRBV11-1; D gene: NA; clone size: once; CDR3 protein: CASSVDRNTEAFF; CDR3 DNA: TGTGCCAGCAGCGTGGACAGGAACACTGAAGCTTTCTTT
J gene: TRBJ2-1; V gene: TRBV24-1; D gene: TRBD2; clone size: NA; CDR3 protein: CATSPGAGGMSEQFF; CDR3 DNA: TGTGCCACCAGCCCGGGAGCGGGAGGCATGAGTGAGCAGTTCTTC
J gene: TRBJ2-5; V gene: TRBV7-2; D gene: NA; clone size: NA; CDR3 protein: CASSLDPGKETQYF; CDR3 DNA: TGTGCCAGCAGCTTAGATCCAGGGAAAGAGACCCAGTACTTC
J gene: TRBJ2-7; V gene: TRBV1; D gene: NA; clone size: NA; CDR3 protein: CTSASSNSGSFYEQYF; CDR3 DNA: TGCACCAGCGCATCCTCGAACAGCGGATCATTCTACGAGCAGTACTTC